The 11 T cell receptor beta chains listed next were all sequenced from one sample in a study of T cells in Graves' hyperthyroidism and ophthalmopathy. Amplification targeted TCR beta CDR3 regions from RNA transcripts. HTBI primers were the set used in a first-round RT-PCR of the TCR CDR3. From the multiplex PCR reads, TCRdb called clonotypes with MiXCR, one entry per CDR3 protein. Of 600,000 to 750,000 distinct CDR3 sequences detected, approximately 15% appear once; the ten largest clones hold 15% to 18%. Sequenced material: blood. Receptor source: a man in his fifties or sixties with Graves' hyperthyroidism.

This clonotype was observed many times. The V call is TRBV7-9, the J call TRBJ1-1, with a tentative D call TRBD1 (6 bases). The CDR3 is made up of 13 amino acids. Germline loops: CDR1 SEHNR, CDR2 FQNEAQ (reference sequence). The V end was cut by 4 bases, the J end by 3 bases, with 9 bases between. CDR3 bases: TGTGCCAGCAGCTCAGGGGAGTACACTGAAGCTTTCTTT. Encoded protein: CASSSGEYTEAFF.

This clonotype was counted at least ten times. This chain connects TRBV19 to TRBJ2-1; TRBD2 matches at 10 bases. The germline CDR1 and CDR2 sequences are LNHDA and SQIVND (reference sequence). This CDR3 contains 16 residues. With V trimmed by 5 bases and J by 2 bases, 6 bases remained unmatched. The CDR3 region is CASSLLAGVPYNEQFF. CDR3 in DNA: TGTGCCAGTAGTTTGCTAGCGGGAGTTCCCTACAATGAGCAGTTCTTC.

A word on this clonotype: Relative to the germline gene, one junction end is altered; a read error may explain this. V is TRBV9 and J is TRBJ2-5; TRBD2 matches at 8 bases. This CDR3 region has 14 residues. Germline CDR1 is SGDLS and CDR2 is YYNGEE. This chain's CDR3 is CASSVGFSGETRYF. CDR3 DNA: TGTGCCAGCAGCGTAGGGTTTAGCGGGGAGACCCGGTACTTC.

V usage is TRBV5-5 and J usage is TRBJ1-4; unclear D gene. Germline V gene sequence: CDR1 SGHKS, CDR2 YYEKEE (reference sequence). There are 14 residues in the CDR3. V was pared by 4 bases and J by 4 bases, with 11 bases between. The CDR3 spells CASSMGGSNEKLFF. CDR3 sequence (DNA): TGTGCCAGCAGCATGGGTGGGAGTAATGAAAAACTGTTTTTT.

The sample holds a few counts of this clonotype. V and J are TRBV20-1 and TRBJ2-7, with D perhaps matching TRBD2 (6 bases). Trimming took 0 bases from V and 6 from J, leaving 21 bases between them. This CDR3 has 16 residues. Germline CDR1 and CDR2: DFQATT and SNEGSKA (reference sequence). As DNA, the CDR3 is TGCAGTGCTAGAGACCCAGCGGATCAGGGAGGTTCCGAGCAGTACTTC. Encoded protein: CSARDPADQGGSEQYF.

This rearrangement joins TRBV2 to TRBJ2-5; 9 positions agree with TRBD2. J gave up 0 bases and V 6 bases, and 8 bases lay outside the gene matches. Per the germline V gene, CDR1 is SNHLY and CDR2 is FYNNEI. CDR3 length: 16 residues. The CDR3 nucleotides are TGTGCCAGCAGAACCTTCAGGACTAGCGACCAAGAGACCCAGTACTTC. It is translated as CASRTFRTSDQETQYF.

A few counts support this clonotype. The chain joins TRBV7-2 to TRBJ2-7; 11 nucleotides match TRBD2. The CDR3 is 15 amino acids. Germline CDR1 reads SGHTA; CDR2 reads FQGNSA. V lost 5 bases and J lost 2; bases outside the gene matches: 5. The DNA for the CDR3 is TGTGCCAGCAGCATACTAGCGGGAGAGGCCTACGAGCAGTACTTC. Protein sequence: CASSILAGEAYEQYF.

A word on this clonotype: A much more abundant neighbour one base away suggests this may be a read error. In DNA, the CDR3 is TGTGCCGGCAATGTGGCTACCGGGGAGCTGTTTTTT. Translating gives CAGNVATGELFF. The chain has TRBV7-2 and TRBJ2-2; D is unclear. The CDR3 is 12 residues long. CDR1 and CDR2 from the germline V gene are SGHTA and FQGNSA. Trimming took 11 bases from V and 5 from J, leaving 12 bases between them.

In its sample, this clonotype was seen a few times. This chain uses TRBV6-2 or TRBV6-3 with TRBJ2-7; the D is unclear. Germline V gene data show CDR1 as MNHEY and CDR2 as SVGEGT. V was shortened by 6 bases and J by 2 bases, with 14 bases between the two germline ends. This CDR3 has 14 residues. This chain's CDR3 is CASSSHSVTYEQYF. The DNA for the CDR3 is TGTGCCAGCAGCTCCCACAGCGTGACCTACGAGCAGTACTTC.

This clonotype occurred many times. V is TRBV28 and J is TRBJ1-2; no reliable D call. Germline V CDR1 and CDR2: MDHEN, SYDVKM. The V end was cut by 8 bases, the J end by 3 bases, with 16 bases between. CDR3 size: 14 residues. DNA for the CDR3: TGTGCCAGCTGGCAGGCGGCACCGGACTATGGCTACACCTTC. This codes for CASWQAAPDYGYTF.

The genes are TRBV4-1 and TRBJ2-1; D is possibly TRBD2 (5 bases). This CDR3 is built from 18 residues. Germline V gives CDR1 MGHRA, CDR2 YSYEKL. The ends were cut back, 0 bases at V and 0 bases at J, with 15 bases in the middle. CDR3 sequence (DNA): TGCGCCAGCAGCCAAGAGATGATTTTAGGACTCTCCTACAATGAGCAGTTCTTC. Its protein product is CASSQEMILGLSYNEQFF.